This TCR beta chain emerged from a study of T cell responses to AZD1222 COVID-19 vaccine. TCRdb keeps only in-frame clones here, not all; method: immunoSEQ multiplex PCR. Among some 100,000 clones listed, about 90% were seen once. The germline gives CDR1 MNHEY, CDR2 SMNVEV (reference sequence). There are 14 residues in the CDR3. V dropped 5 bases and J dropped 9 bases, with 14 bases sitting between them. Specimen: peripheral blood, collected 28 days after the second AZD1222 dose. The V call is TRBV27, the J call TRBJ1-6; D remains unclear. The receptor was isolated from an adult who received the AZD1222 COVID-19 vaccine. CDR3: CASSPRSDGSPLHF. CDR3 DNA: TGTGCCAGCAGTCCGCGTAGTGACGGTTCACCCCTCCACTTT.